This entry describes one TCR beta chain. The data were taken from a study of cytomegalovirus exposure and HLA in healthy donors. On the study more broadly: Of the donors genotyped, about 410 in all, 75% to 85% fell in the Caucasian-associated ancestry cluster.

This CDR3 contains 15 residues. The V gene's germline CDR1 is LGHNA and CDR2 YNFKEQ. V shed 0 bases, J shed 8 bases, and the junction held 5 bases outside the gene matches. PCR used 60 Vbeta primers and 13 Jbeta primers. Here immunoSEQ multiplex PCR was the method, and the copy in TCRdb shows in-frame clones only, minus some. Here the sample spans about 180,000 clones, more than 75% being singletons. This rearrangement joins TRBV4-2 to TRBJ2-3; 10 bases line up with TRBD2. The sequenced sample consisted of PBMCs. The TCR sequence derives from a woman between 25 and 40 years old in good health and CMV-seropositive. The CDR3 is CASSQDRSSGGTQYF. CDR3 nucleotide sequence: TGTGCCAGCAGCCAAGACCGGTCTAGCGGGGGTACGCAGTATTTT.